One sample yielded the 24 T cell receptor beta chains listed below, sequenced in a study of shared clonotypes between healthy human individuals. The repertoire was sequenced with immunoSEQ multiplex PCR; TCRdb's copy has only in-frame clones and lacks some. The table shows about 2.4 million clones, with roughly 93% occurring only once. The sample taken for sequencing was naive CD4+ T cells from PBMCs. The subset here: CD45RA+ positively selected. The receptors shown here come from a man aged 18 to 29 in good health. Some clones in this sample may be carry-over from other donors' samples.

Turning to this clone: Other DNA sequences in the sample encode the same CDR3. The chain recombines TRBV9 with TRBJ2-5, with 8 bases lining up with TRBD1. The ends lost 3 bases at V and 5 bases at J; junction bases unmatched: 6. There are 14 residues in the CDR3. Germline CDR1 is SGDLS and CDR2 is YYNGEE. CDR3 sequence (DNA): TGTGCCAGCAGCGCCTCAGGGGGCAGGGAGACCCAGTACTTC. Translation gives CASSASGGRETQYF.

V is TRBV27 and J is TRBJ2-7; 10 bases line up with TRBD2. CDR1 is MNHEY, CDR2 SMNVEV, per germline (reference sequence). The CDR3 is 17 amino acids. Trimming removed 8 bases from V and 5 bases from J; junction bases left unmatched: 18. CDR3 loop: CASGGSFWASGSHEQYF. The CDR3 DNA reads TGTGCCAGCGGTGGGAGCTTTTGGGCTAGCGGGAGCCACGAGCAGTACTTC.

This chain uses TRBV19 with TRBJ2-1, with 7 bases lining up with TRBD1. V lost 9 bases and J lost 3; bases outside the gene matches: 8. The germline gives CDR1 LNHDA, CDR2 SQIVND (reference sequence). This CDR3 spans 14 amino acids. CDR3 protein: CASRGPGGYNEQFF. The CDR3 DNA sequence: TGTGCCAGCAGAGGCCCAGGGGGCTACAATGAGCAGTTCTTC.

In this sample, this clone turned up a few times. The genes are TRBV6-6 and TRBJ1-2; D call uncertain. The germline CDR1 and CDR2 sequences are MNHNY and SVGAGI (reference sequence). The CDR3 is 14 residues long. V was shortened by 0 bases and J by 4 bases, with 9 bases between the two germline ends. CDR3: CASSYSGQTYGYTF. Here the CDR3 DNA reads TGTGCCAGCAGTTACTCGGGCCAAACCTATGGCTACACCTTC.

This chain joins TRBV2 and TRBJ1-2; TRBD1 matches 7 bases. The CDR3 runs 15 residues. After removal of 6 bases from V and 4 bases from J, the junction contained 11 bases not matched to a gene. Germline V lookup: CDR1 SNHLY, CDR2 FYNNEI. The CDR3 region is CASSLSRGGVYGYTF. CDR3 in DNA: TGTGCCAGCAGCCTAAGCCGAGGGGGCGTCTATGGCTACACCTTC.

The chain combines TRBV23-1 with TRBJ2-5; TRBD1 is a possible D gene (6 bases). TRBV23-1 is treated as an ORF (open reading frame) with a function not yet certain. V was shortened by 4 bases and J by 2 bases, with 11 bases between the two germline ends. The CDR3 consists of 14 residues. This chain's CDR3 is CASSPTDRQETQYF. The DNA for the CDR3 is TGCGCCAGCAGTCCTACGGACAGACAAGAGACCCAGTACTTC.

J is TRBJ2-1 and V is TRBV28; no clear D gene. CDR1 and CDR2 (germline): MDHEN, SYDVKM. This CDR3 spans 15 amino acids. Deletions cut 6 bases from V and 4 bases from J, with 16 bases between. Written as DNA, the CDR3 is TGTGCCAGCAGGATGTCACGGGTGGCTTACAATGAGCAGTTCTTC. Protein: CASRMSRVAYNEQFF.

V gene TRBV5-5 combines with J gene TRBJ1-1; D is unclear. Germline assignment: CDR1 SGHKS and CDR2 YYEKEE (reference sequence). V dropped 4 bases and J dropped 2 bases, with 9 bases sitting between them. The CDR3 sequence is 13 residues long. The CDR3 is CASSRTENTEAFF. The CDR3 DNA reads as TGTGCCAGCAGCCGGACGGAAAACACTGAAGCTTTCTTT.

In this sample, this clone turned up once. CDR3 nucleotides: TGCGCCAGCAGCCACAGTGACAGACCGGGCGCTAACTATGGCTACACCTTC. It specifies CASSHSDRPGANYGYTF. The chain links TRBV5-1 to TRBJ1-2; a possible D gene is TRBD1 (5 bases). The CDR3 consists of 17 residues. V was clipped by 4 bases and J by 0 bases, with 19 bases between them. CDR1 SGHRS and CDR2 YFSETQ come from the germline V gene.

The genes are TRBV28 and TRBJ1-1, with 7 nucleotides matching TRBD1. V was clipped by 5 bases and J by 9 bases; unmatched bases: 6. Germline lookup yields CDR1 MDHEN and CDR2 SYDVKM. This CDR3 is 12 amino acids long. The CDR3, as DNA: TGTGCCAGCAGTGTCCGGGACAGTCAAGCTTTCTTT. Its protein is CASSVRDSQAFF.

The chain joins TRBV27 to TRBJ2-1, with TRBD2 identical over 11 bases. The CDR3 runs 15 residues. Germline V gives CDR1 MNHEY, CDR2 SMNVEV (reference sequence). Trimming at V came to 8 bases and at J to 5 bases, leaving 8 bases not matched to a gene. CDR3 sequence reads: CASGKGTSGNNEQFF. CDR3 DNA: TGTGCCAGCGGAAAGGGGACTAGCGGAAACAATGAGCAGTTCTTC.

The gene calls are TRBV29-1 and TRBJ1-1; no firm D call. Trimming pared 4 bases from V and 1 base from J, leaving 10 bases between. The CDR3 is 13 residues long. The germline V gene has CDR1 SQVTM and CDR2 ANQGSEA. The CDR3 spells CSVGHGPNTEAFF. As DNA, the CDR3 is TGCAGCGTTGGCCACGGACCGAACACTGAAGCTTTCTTT.

The genes are TRBV4-1 and TRBJ1-1; D gene ambiguous. V was cut by 2 bases and J by 0 bases, with 13 bases left in between. The germline V gene has CDR1 MGHRA and CDR2 YSYEKL. This CDR3 spans 16 amino acids. CDR3 amino acids: CASSQNPSTLNTEAFF. The CDR3 DNA sequence: TGCGCCAGCAGCCAAAACCCCAGTACCTTGAACACTGAAGCTTTCTTT.

The chain is built from TRBV4-1 and TRBJ1-1; possible D gene TRBD1, 5 bases. This CDR3 contains 14 residues. Trimming cost V 1 base and J 2 bases, with 8 bases left between them. The V gene's germline CDR1 is MGHRA and CDR2 YSYEKL. The CDR3 region is CASSQARENTEAFF. CDR3 bases: TGCGCCAGCAGCCAAGCCAGGGAAAACACTGAAGCTTTCTTT.

The V and J genes are TRBV28 and TRBJ1-2; 8 nucleotides agree with TRBD1. The V and J ends lost 3 bases and 5 bases, in that order; junction bases with no gene match: 5. In germline, CDR1 is MDHEN, CDR2 SYDVKM. The CDR3 extends over 14 amino acids. This chain's CDR3 is CASSFRDRPYGYTF. CDR3 nucleotides: TGTGCCAGCAGTTTCCGGGACAGGCCTTATGGCTACACCTTC.

The chain joins TRBV5-1 to TRBJ1-4; D gene unclear. The V and J ends lost 3 bases and 0 bases respectively, with 12 bases between them. From germline, CDR1 is SGHRS and CDR2 YFSETQ. This CDR3 is 16 amino acids long. The CDR3 spells CASSSDPPPTNEKLFF. The CDR3 coding sequence is TGCGCCAGCAGCTCGGACCCTCCGCCAACTAATGAAAAACTGTTTTTT.

This rearrangement joins TRBV7-3 to TRBJ2-6; D is unclear. Trimming pared 5 bases from V and 4 bases from J, leaving 6 bases between. CDR1 is SGHTA and CDR2 is FQGTGA in the germline V gene. The CDR3 extends over 13 amino acids. The CDR3 region is CASSLLGANVLTF. CDR3 nucleotides: TGTGCCAGCAGCCTCCTAGGGGCCAACGTCCTGACTTTC.

The DNA for the CDR3 is TGTGCCAGCAGCTACAGAGGGAGTGAAGCTTTCTTT. The encoded protein is CASSYRGSEAFF. The chain links TRBV28 to TRBJ1-1; no firm D call. V lost 6 bases and J lost 7, with 12 bases in between. Germline CDR1 reads MDHEN; CDR2 reads SYDVKM. CDR3 length: 12 residues.

In the case of this clone: This same CDR3 is encoded by further DNA sequences in the sample. The chain joins TRBV5-1 to TRBJ1-5; unclear D gene. This CDR3 comprises 13 residues. V lost 4 bases, J lost 4 bases, and 9 bases lay in between. Germline assignment: CDR1 SGHRS and CDR2 YFSETQ. The CDR3 is CASSPDPNQPQHF. The CDR3 DNA follows: TGCGCCAGCAGCCCTGACCCAAATCAGCCCCAGCATTTT.

This clone has only one observation. V and J are TRBV10-3 and TRBJ2-2, with D possibly being TRBD1 or TRBD2 (5 bases each). Trimming stripped 6 bases from V and 4 bases from J, with 15 bases between. Germline CDR1 is ENHRY and CDR2 is SYGVKD. This CDR3 contains 15 residues. The CDR3 bases are TGTGCCATCAGGGCCGGGACGGATTCCACCGGGGAGCTGTTTTTT. Encoded protein: CAIRAGTDSTGELFF.

Concerning this clone itself: In the same sample, other DNA sequences code for this CDR3. This chain connects TRBV28 to TRBJ1-5; 9 bases line up with TRBD1. There are 15 residues in the CDR3. Germline lookup yields CDR1 MDHEN and CDR2 SYDVKM. V shed 5 bases and J 2 bases; nucleotides not matched to a gene: 4. CDR3 DNA: TGTGCCAGCAGTCCCCGGGACAGGGGCAATCAGCCCCAGCATTTT. It is translated as CASSPRDRGNQPQHF.

The chain employs TRBV7-9 and TRBJ2-7; D ambiguous. The germline V gene has CDR1 SEHNR and CDR2 FQNEAQ (reference sequence). The CDR3 totals 13 residues. V gave up 4 bases and J gave up 7 bases, with 14 bases separating them. CDR3 in DNA: TGTGCCAGCAGCTCCCAGGCCCCGGAGGAGCAGTACTTC. Amino acids: CASSSQAPEEQYF. Variable domain in full (rest from reference TRBV7-9 and TRBJ2-7): DTGVSQNPRHKITKRGQNVTFRCDPISEHNRLYWYRQTLGQGPEFLTYFQNEAQLEKSRLLSDRFSAERPKGSFSTLEIQRTEQGDSAMYLCASSSQAPEEQYFGPGTRLTVT.

This clone came up once. The chain has TRBV11-2 and TRBJ2-5; D remains ambiguous. V was clipped by 7 bases and J by 4 bases, with 10 bases between them. Germline V CDR1 and CDR2: SGHAT, FQNNGV. The CDR3 spans 12 residues. DNA for the CDR3: TGTGCCAGCACCCTTAGAGGAGAGACCCAGTACTTC. Residues: CASTLRGETQYF.

J is TRBJ1-6 and V is TRBV7-2; no clear D gene. The germline V gene has CDR1 SGHTA and CDR2 FQGNSA. There are 15 residues in the CDR3. The germline V and J ends were trimmed by 5 bases and 8 bases, with 16 bases remaining between them. CDR3: CASSAFQGRDSPLHF. DNA for the CDR3: TGTGCCAGCAGCGCCTTCCAAGGGAGAGATTCACCCCTCCACTTT.